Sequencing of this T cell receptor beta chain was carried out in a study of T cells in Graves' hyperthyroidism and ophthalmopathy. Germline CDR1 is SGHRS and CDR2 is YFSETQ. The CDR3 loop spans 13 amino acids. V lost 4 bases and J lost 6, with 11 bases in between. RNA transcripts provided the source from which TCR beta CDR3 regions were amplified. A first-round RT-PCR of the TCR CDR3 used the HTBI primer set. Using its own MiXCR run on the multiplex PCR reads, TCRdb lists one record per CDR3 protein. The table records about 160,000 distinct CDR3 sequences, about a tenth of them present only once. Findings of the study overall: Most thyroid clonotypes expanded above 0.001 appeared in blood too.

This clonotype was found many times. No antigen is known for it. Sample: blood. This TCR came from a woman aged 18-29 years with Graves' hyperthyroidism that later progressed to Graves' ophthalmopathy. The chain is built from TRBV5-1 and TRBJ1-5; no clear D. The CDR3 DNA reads TGCGCCAGCAGCCCGGATGGGCTTCAGCCCCAGCATTTT. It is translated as CASSPDGLQPQHF.